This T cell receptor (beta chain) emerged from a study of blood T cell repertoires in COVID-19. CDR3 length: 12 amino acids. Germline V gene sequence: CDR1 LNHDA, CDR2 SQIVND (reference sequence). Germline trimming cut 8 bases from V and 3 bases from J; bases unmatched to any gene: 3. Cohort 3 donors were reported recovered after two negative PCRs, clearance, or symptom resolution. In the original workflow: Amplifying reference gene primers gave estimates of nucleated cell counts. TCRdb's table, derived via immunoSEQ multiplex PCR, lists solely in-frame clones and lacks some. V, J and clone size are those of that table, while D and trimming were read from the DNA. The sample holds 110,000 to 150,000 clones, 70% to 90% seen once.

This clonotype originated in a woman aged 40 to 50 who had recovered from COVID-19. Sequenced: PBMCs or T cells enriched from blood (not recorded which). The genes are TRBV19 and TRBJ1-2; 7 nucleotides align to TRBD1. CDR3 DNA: TGTGCCAGTCGGGACAGTCACTATGGCTACACCTTC. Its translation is CASRDSHYGYTF.